Presented here are 3 T cell receptor beta chains from one specimen sequenced in a study of blood T cell repertoires in COVID-19. Data came from immunoSEQ multiplex PCR; TCRdb stores just in-frame clones and leaves some out. The data contain under 200,000 clones, approximately 91% of them singletons. The material sequenced was peripheral blood. The receptors come from a man between 18 and 29 years old with acute or convalescent COVID-19.

V gene TRBV11-2 combines with J gene TRBJ1-1; D is undetermined. Trimming removed 2 bases from V and 1 base from J, with 5 bases in between. CDR3 length: 13 amino acids. CDR1 is SGHAT and CDR2 is FQNNGV in the germline V gene. The CDR3 nucleotides are TGTGCCAGCAGCTTAAGCGCGAACACTGAAGCTTTCTTT. Its protein is CASSLSANTEAFF.

The CDR3 DNA reads as TGCGCCAGCAGCTTGGGGACAGACCGATTGGGGGCCCAGTACTTC. It yields the protein CASSLGTDRLGAQYF. The V gene is TRBV5-1, the J gene TRBJ2-5, with D perhaps matching TRBD1 (6 bases). The CDR3 contains 15 residues. V was cut by 0 bases and J by 9 bases, with 18 bases left in between. CDR1 SGHRS and CDR2 YFSETQ come from the germline V gene.

This clone was recorded a few times. This rearrangement joins TRBV28 to TRBJ2-1; possible D gene TRBD2, 5 bases. V shed 2 bases and J shed 6 bases, with 11 bases lying between them. This CDR3 has 14 amino acids. Germline values: CDR1 MDHEN, CDR2 SYDVKM. The CDR3 DNA is TGTGCCAGCAGTTTAATTGGGAGCCTCAATGAGCAGTTCTTC. Translating gives CASSLIGSLNEQFF.